This T cell receptor beta chain appears in the sequencing data of a study of control samples from healthy donors and cancer patients. CDR1 is KGHSH, CDR2 LQKENI, per germline. Trimming cost V 6 bases and J 5 bases, with 14 bases left between them. The CDR3 has 13 residues. The repertoire was sequenced with immunoSEQ multiplex PCR; TCRdb's copy has only in-frame clones and lacks some. The sample includes over 40,000 clones, 85% to 90% of them seen just once. The sample comprised PBMCs. The clonotype was recovered from a man aged 45 to 65 with head and neck cancer. This chain links TRBV18 with TRBJ2-7; tentatively, D is TRBD1 (5 bases). The CDR3 region has the DNA TGTGCCAGCTCCCTCGGTAGGGGCGACGAGCAGTACTTC. Its protein product is CASSLGRGDEQYF.